This TCR beta chain appears in the sequencing data of a study of blood T cell repertoires in COVID-19 (dated by TCRdb to 2018 to 2020). The study in broad terms: Collaborator samples came from the United States, Italy and Spain and covered acute and convalescent phases of COVID-19. The repertoires were made available in a free public database intended to serve as a resource for research on the immune response to SARS-CoV-2. Deeply sampled blood TCRbeta repertoires from subjects exposed to, actively infected with, or recovered from COVID-19 were included in the dataset. Where available, HLA class I and class II types were taken from metadata supplied by the sample provider and were not determined by assay-based typing. The material from the prospective study consisted of cDNA or gDNA derived from T cells, B-cell-depleted T cells, or PBMCs. Samples came from the ongoing ImmuneRACE study (first 160 participants) plus 1,254 subjects from 6 global collaborators. A de-identified subject ID, COVID-19 status, age in years and sex were almost always included in the sample metadata. Study-level results and caveats: How much clinical and demographic metadata was included differed by source and by participant, and the metadata was provided uncurated.

V has 7 bases trimmed and J has 1 base trimmed; junction bases matching no gene number 9. The germline V gene gives CDR1 as SQVTM and CDR2 as ANQGSEA. CDR3 length: 14 amino acids, cysteine to phenylalanine. CDR3 DNA is the only sequence kept; it has 42 bases, read in frame from the first base. TCRbeta CDR3 regions were amplified from genomic DNA using the immunoSEQ Assay, a bias-controlled multiplex PCR. The original methods were these. The number of nucleated cells in each sample was estimated by amplification of reference gene primers within the assay. Sequence reads were collapsed and filtered to measure the absolute abundance of every unique TCRbeta CDR3 rearrangement. For each sample, productive Simpson clonality was calculated as the square root of Simpson's diversity index across productive rearrangements. This is the immuneACCESS table as TCRdb keeps it, with only in-frame sequences that have V and J called. A part of the clones is gone; compared with another copy, unresolved V genes explain less than half, and the rest is unexplained. Clone size and the V and J calls come from that table; the DNA yielded D and trimming. Across this sample there are about 220,000 clones, with about 79% seen only once. Approximately 3.6% of the sample lies in the top ten.

Enrolling through a virtual design, the prospective study's participants ranged in age from roughly 18 to 90 years and lived across about two dozen United States geographic areas. To assign participants to cohorts, the prospective study relied on clinical history that participants themselves reported in a screening survey and a study questionnaire. For ImmuneRACE Cohort 3, a participant was defined as recovered based on two consecutive negative NP/OP PCR tests, clearance by a healthcare professional, or resolution of symptoms. In the prospective study, mobile phlebotomists collected whole blood, serum and a nasopharyngeal or oropharyngeal swab from each participant. Prospective study participants could optionally give additional blood draws and questionnaires over a roughly 2-month period. Blood samples from the prospective study were shipped frozen or at room temperature prior to DNA extraction.

With respect to this clone: Its antigen is not yet known. Base qualities were left out, and no much larger clone turns up one base away.

The sequence joins TRBV29-1 to TRBJ1-2, with 7 bases matching TRBD1. Input material: PBMCs or T cells enriched from blood (not recorded which). This sequence was found in a woman aged 55-70 years who had recovered from COVID-19. The CDR3 region: CSGGPGQLNYGYTF. The DNA sequence is TGCAGCGGTGGGCCGGGACAGCTTAACTATGGCTACACCTTC.